The sequence of this T cell receptor beta chain was determined in a study of CXCR3-negative and CXCR3-positive naive CD8 T cells. As concerns this clonotype: Antigen: not known.

CDR1 SSHAT and CDR2 FNYEAQ come from the germline V gene (reference sequence). There are 13 residues in the CDR3. Via 5' RACE with UMI labels, TRB cDNA libraries were prepared. TCRdb re-called the 5' RACE reads and catalogs CDR3 proteins one per entry, DNA excluded. In all, the sample yields tens of thousands of distinct CDR3 sequences. Regarding the study as a whole: CXCR3-negative naive cells had less hydrophobic TRB CDR3s than did CXCR3-positive naive cells. From TRB CDR3 properties, TCR strength was inferred; surface CD5 did not differ between naive subsets. Memory CD8+ cells showed much lower diversity, while both naive subsets were comparably high. Similar TRBV-TRBJ gene usage was seen in naive CXCR3-negative and CXCR3-positive cells, but not in memory cells.

This TCR was sampled from a human donor in good health. Some clones in this sample may be carry-over from other donors' samples. The chain has TRBV7-7 and TRBJ2-7. The sequencing input was naive CXCR3- CD8+ T cells from blood. Subset described: CD45RO-CCR7+CD27+CD95- naive CD8+ T cells lacking CXCR3 (TNR3-). The CDR3 region is CASSLAYGHEQYF.